The 21 T cell receptor beta chains below all came from one sample that was sequenced in a study of blood T cells in healthy people across ages. A sample-barcoded 5' primer and a J-beta primer mix were used in a second PCR of roughly 6 to 11 cycles. Via MiXCR, TCRdb re-called the 5' RACE reads, giving one row per CDR3 protein. The table records some 900,000 distinct CDR3 sequences, under 50% of them present only once. Sample: blood. Source of these receptors: a man aged 25-40 years in good health.

The sample holds a few counts of this clonotype. The gene calls are TRBV27 and TRBJ2-3; 7 bases align to TRBD2. V trimming: 5 bases; J trimming: 1 base; junction bases outside the gene matches: 3. Germline V CDR1 and CDR2: MNHEY, SMNVEV (reference sequence). The CDR3 spans 14 residues. Here the CDR3 reads CASSSGVGTDTQYF. CDR3 nucleotides: TGTGCCAGCAGTAGCGGGGTGGGCACAGATACGCAGTATTTT.

About this clonotype: The junction departs from germline at one end; a sequencing error may be responsible. V usage is TRBV6-2 or TRBV6-3 and J usage is TRBJ2-1; no reliable D call. The CDR3 is made up of 12 amino acids. CDR1 is MNHEY and CDR2 is SVGEGT in the germline V gene. CDR3 nucleotides: TGTGTCAGCAGTTTCGAGATTTATGAGCAGTTCTTC. Amino acids: CVSSFEIYEQFF.

The CDR3 bases are TGTGCCAGCAGCTTAGGGGCGGGACAGCCTAATGAGCAGTTCTTC. Amino acid sequence: CASSLGAGQPNEQFF. The V and J genes are TRBV7-2 and TRBJ2-1, with D perhaps matching TRBD1 (7 bases). Germline assignment: CDR1 SGHTA and CDR2 FQGNSA. Trimming removed 1 base from V and 7 bases from J, with 14 bases in between. CDR3 size: 15 residues.

This clonotype was detected a few times. The chain uses TRBV4-2 and TRBJ2-2; D may be TRBD1 or TRBD2 (5 bases each). The germline CDR1 and CDR2 sequences are LGHNA and YNFKEQ. This CDR3 contains 16 residues. The V gene lost 0 bases and the J gene lost 4 bases, with 12 bases spanning the gap. This CDR3 is CASSQDGAGSTGELFF. The CDR3 nucleotides read TGTGCCAGCAGCCAAGATGGGGCAGGGAGCACCGGGGAGCTGTTTTTT.

Many counts were recorded for this clonotype. CDR3 in DNA: TGCAGCGTTGGTAGGGTGGGCAATGAGCAGTTCTTC. This sequence encodes CSVGRVGNEQFF. The chain couples TRBV29-1 to TRBJ2-1, with D unresolved. Deletions cut 4 bases from V and 6 bases from J, with 10 bases between. The CDR3 length is 12 residues. Germline V lookup: CDR1 SQVTM, CDR2 ANQGSEA.

The sample holds one count of this clonotype. The V call is TRBV20-1, the J call TRBJ2-1; D remains unclear. V was trimmed by 0 bases and J by 6 bases, leaving 12 bases between them. The germline CDR1 and CDR2 sequences are DFQATT and SNEGSKA (reference sequence). The length of the CDR3 is 14 residues. CDR3: CSARDGYDSNEQFF. The CDR3 DNA follows: TGCAGTGCTAGAGATGGATACGATAGCAATGAGCAGTTCTTC.

The chain joins TRBV9 to TRBJ2-5; TRBD1 matches 7 bases. The end of the DNA fits TRBJ2-7 better, so the J call may be wrong. This CDR3 region has 14 residues. CDR1 is SGDLS and CDR2 is YYNGEE in the germline V gene. In nucleotides, the CDR3 is TGTGCCAGCAGCGCGGGACAGCACTTCTACGAGCAGTACTTC. It codes for CASSAGQHFYEQYF.

This clonotype was detected a few times. The chain is built from TRBV7-2 and TRBJ2-7, with TRBD1 matching over 9 bases. Germline V gene lookup returns CDR1 SGHTA and CDR2 FQGNSA. Unmatched junction bases numbered 8, after V lost 5 bases and J lost 6 bases. This CDR3 spans 14 amino acids. DNA for the CDR3: TGTGCCAGCAGCAAACGACAGGGGGGGATCGAGCAGTACTTC. Amino acids: CASSKRQGGIEQYF.

Only a few counts were recorded for this clonotype. The chain links TRBV2 to TRBJ1-1, with no clear D. V was clipped by 10 bases and J by 0 bases, with 12 bases between them. Germline V gene lookup returns CDR1 SNHLY and CDR2 FYNNEI. There are 13 residues in the CDR3. CDR3 sequence (DNA): TGTGCCACCAGGAGAGAGGTGAACACTGAAGCTTTCTTT. Protein sequence: CATRREVNTEAFF.

This chain connects TRBV10-3 to TRBJ2-3, with TRBD2 identical over 9 bases. The germline gives CDR1 ENHRY, CDR2 SYGVKD. After removal of 8 bases from V and 4 bases from J, the junction contained 7 bases not matched to a gene. This CDR3 comprises 14 residues. CDR3 loop: CAIRQTSGSDTQYF. The CDR3 nucleotides read TGTGCCATCCGTCAGACTAGCGGATCAGATACGCAGTATTTT.

This clonotype was seen a handful of times. The V gene is TRBV4-1, the J gene TRBJ2-1; no reliable D call. With 0 bases removed from V and 6 bases from J, the gap between germline ends came to 9 bases. The CDR3 covers 14 residues. Germline CDR1 reads MGHRA; CDR2 reads YSYEKL. This chain's CDR3 is CASSQDVSTNEQFF. The CDR3, as DNA: TGCGCCAGCAGCCAAGATGTTTCCACCAATGAGCAGTTCTTC.

This clonotype occurred a few times. The J gene is TRBJ2-3, the V gene TRBV7-9; TRBD1 aligns across 9 bases. V lost 5 bases and J lost 0; bases outside the gene matches: 9. Germline V CDR1 and CDR2: SEHNR, FQNEAQ (reference sequence). The CDR3 has 17 amino acids. CDR3 loop: CASSGWGQGRSTDTQYF. DNA for the CDR3: TGTGCCAGCAGCGGATGGGGACAGGGCCGGAGCACAGATACGCAGTATTTT.

This clonotype has at least ten counts. The chain joins TRBV10-3 to TRBJ2-7; TRBD2 matches 9 bases. The CDR3 has 15 residues. V dropped 3 bases and J dropped 2; count of bases not matched to a gene: 5. CDR1 and CDR2 (germline): ENHRY, SYGVKD. The CDR3 DNA sequence: TGTGCCATCAGTGACACGCGGGGGGGAACCTACGAGCAGTACTTC. Its translation is CAISDTRGGTYEQYF.

This clonotype was recorded once. J is TRBJ1-6 and V is TRBV30; the D is unclear. The CDR3 spans 12 residues. Per germline, CDR1 GTSNPN and CDR2 SVGIG (reference sequence). V was shortened by 0 bases and J by 10 bases, with 7 bases between the two germline ends. CDR3 in amino acids: CAWSVNSSPLHF. For the CDR3, the DNA is TGTGCCTGGAGTGTAAATTCGTCACCCCTCCACTTT.

This clonotype showed up just a few times. This chain joins TRBV5-1 and TRBJ2-3, with 7 bases that match TRBD1. The CDR3 covers 15 residues. The V gene end was trimmed by 3 bases and the J gene end by 0 bases; junction bases not matched to a gene: 4. Germline CDR1 SGHRS, CDR2 YFSETQ. In DNA form, the CDR3 reads TGCGCCAGCAGCTCCATGGACAGGAGCACAGATACGCAGTATTTT. Amino acids: CASSSMDRSTDTQYF.

This clonotype was detected a few times. For the CDR3, the DNA is TGTGCCAGCAGCCAAGATGCGACCGACTACGAGCAGTACTTC. Translation gives CASSQDATDYEQYF. The chain recombines TRBV4-2 with TRBJ2-7; no firm D call. The CDR3 has 14 residues. Trimming shortened V by 0 bases and J by 3 bases, and 9 bases separated the two germline ends. Germline values: CDR1 LGHNA, CDR2 YNFKEQ.

This clonotype was counted between two and nine times. The rearrangement uses TRBV5-5 and TRBJ2-5; 7 bases align to TRBD1. J was trimmed by 0 bases and V by 4 bases; bases with no gene match: 9. Germline V gives CDR1 SGHKS, CDR2 YYEKEE (reference sequence). The CDR3 extends over 16 amino acids. For the CDR3, the DNA is TGTGCCAGCAGCAAACCGGGACAGAAATACCAAGAGACCCAGTACTTC. Its protein product is CASSKPGQKYQETQYF.

This chain uses TRBV15 with TRBJ2-5; D possibly corresponds to TRBD1 (5 bases). With the DNA end fitting TRBJ2-7 better, the J assignment may be wrong. The CDR3 is 14 residues long. CDR1 LNHNV and CDR2 YYDKDF come from the germline V gene (reference sequence). CDR3 sequence reads: CATSREDSDYEQYF. CDR3 in DNA: TGTGCCACCAGCAGAGAAGACAGCGACTACGAGCAGTACTTC.

This chain joins TRBV21-1 and TRBJ1-5. TRBV21-1 is marked as a pseudogene. There are 15 residues in the CDR3. CDR3 sequence reads: CASSAPTCSNQPQHF. In nucleotides, the CDR3 is TGTGCCAGCAGCGCACCTACCTGTAGCAATCAGCCCCAGCATTTT.

This clonotype was seen a few times. The V call is TRBV3-1, the J call TRBJ2-3, with TRBD1 matching over 9 bases. CDR1 LGHDT and CDR2 YNNKEL come from the germline V gene (reference sequence). The CDR3 runs 16 residues. The V segment lost 0 bases and the J segment 3 bases; nucleotides outside the gene matches: 4. The CDR3 nucleotides read TGTGCCAGCAGCCAAGATGGGGACAGGGCAACAGATACGCAGTATTTT. Translated, it gives CASSQDGDRATDTQYF.

This clonotype was found many times. The genes are TRBV24-1 and TRBJ1-2; 8 nucleotides line up with TRBD1. The CDR3 runs to 16 residues. Per germline, CDR1 KGHDR and CDR2 SFDVKD. The junction had 9 bases not matched to a gene; V was cut back by 3 bases and J by 4 bases. The CDR3 loop is CATSDAKQGVGYGYTF. The CDR3 DNA follows: TGTGCCACCAGTGATGCAAAACAGGGGGTCGGCTATGGCTACACCTTC.